This paragraph reports one T cell receptor beta chain. With 3 bases removed from V and 6 bases from J, the gap between germline ends came to 15 bases. The CDR3 totals 14 residues. The germline V gene has CDR1 KGHSH and CDR2 LQKENI. Whoever was chosen for sequencing had shown CD8+CD57+ cell expansion by flow cytometry. Among the patients, none had received any therapy at the time of blood sampling. TCR beta VDJ and CDR3 profiles were obtained from a genomic DNA template. TCRdb reanalysed the reads using MiXCR and keeps one entry per CDR3 protein. Of about 160,000 distinct CDR3 sequences listed, about two thirds are singletons. The source of the sample is a study of CD8+CD57+ T cells in acquired aplastic anemia.

Sequencing was done on a sample of sorted CD4+, CD8+, or CD8+CD57+ T cells (not recorded which) from PBMCs. This sequence joins TRBV18 and TRBJ2-7; D perhaps matches TRBD1 (5 bases). The receptor comes from a human donor with aplastic anemia. The CDR3, as DNA: TGTGCCAGCTCACCCGAAGCAAGAAGGGGCGAGCAGTACTTC. It encodes CASSPEARRGEQYF.